This entry lists 30 T cell receptor beta chains sequenced from one sample in a study of T-cell memory formation after mild COVID-19. TCRdb re-called the 5' RACE reads with MiXCR, one entry per CDR3 protein. The data contain a few hundred thousand distinct CDR3 sequences, around 30% of them singletons. The sample consisted of PBMCs or a T cell subset sorted from them (not recorded which). These receptors were taken from an adult woman who had mild COVID-19 (a few samples of this study predate the infection). Cell type and time point are not known.

The chain employs TRBV4-3 and TRBJ2-1; D possibly corresponds to TRBD2 (7 bases). The germline V gene encodes CDR1 LGHNA and CDR2 YSLEER. The CDR3 spans 14 residues. The ends were cut back, 5 bases at V and 7 bases at J, with 15 bases in the middle. The CDR3 spells CASSSTGGGNEQFF. The CDR3 coding sequence is TGCGCCAGCAGCTCCACGGGGGGCGGGAATGAGCAGTTCTTC.

This sequence joins TRBV12-3 or TRBV12-4 and TRBJ1-6; tentatively, D is TRBD1 (6 bases). The CDR3 has 17 residues. With 2 bases removed from V and 5 bases from J, the gap between germline ends came to 16 bases. The CDR3 loop is CASSLRGGGGHNSPLHF. CDR3 DNA: TGTGCCAGCAGTTTACGGGGGGGAGGGGGGCATAATTCACCCCTCCACTTT.

This clonotype was seen more than once but under ten times. The gene calls are TRBV6-2 or TRBV6-3 and TRBJ2-5; D is unresolved. With 2 bases removed from V and 0 bases from J, the gap between germline ends came to 4 bases. The germline V gene has CDR1 MNHEY and CDR2 SVGEGT. CDR3 length equals 13 residues. CDR3 amino acids: CASSYGNQETQYF. The CDR3 DNA reads TGTGCCAGCAGTTACGGGAACCAAGAGACCCAGTACTTC.

The gene calls are TRBV7-9 and TRBJ1-2, with D maybe TRBD1 (6 bases). The V gene lost 5 bases and the J gene lost 7 bases, with 20 bases spanning the gap. The CDR3 has 15 amino acids. From germline, CDR1 is SEHNR and CDR2 FQNEAQ (reference sequence). CDR3 DNA: TGTGCCAGCAGCCCCTCTATGACAGGCTTCGGTGGCTACACCTTC. Its translation is CASSPSMTGFGGYTF.

This clonotype was counted between two and nine times. The chain links TRBV15 to TRBJ2-7, with 8 nucleotides matching TRBD1. With V trimmed by 3 bases and J by 3 bases, 13 bases remained unmatched. CDR1 LNHNV and CDR2 YYDKDF come from the germline V gene (reference sequence). The CDR3 spans 17 residues. The CDR3 DNA reads as TGTGCCACCAGCAGTGCAGGGGGCGGGATGACACACTACGAGCAGTACTTC. This sequence encodes CATSSAGGGMTHYEQYF.

This chain uses TRBV11-2 with TRBJ2-7, with D tentatively TRBD2 (5 bases). Germline V CDR1 and CDR2: SGHAT, FQNNGV. V shed 0 bases and J shed 0 bases, with 9 bases lying between them. The CDR3 contains 15 residues. The CDR3 region is CASSLELGSSYEQYF. The CDR3 nucleotides are TGTGCCAGCAGCTTAGAGCTAGGGAGCTCCTACGAGCAGTACTTC.

This clonotype was seen a handful of times. The chain has TRBV7-8 and TRBJ2-1; D is ambiguous. V was trimmed by 4 bases and J by 6 bases, leaving 4 bases between them. The CDR3 sequence is 11 residues long. Germline-derived CDR1 and CDR2 are SGHVS and FQNEAQ. The CDR3 spells CASSSFNEQFF. Here the CDR3 DNA reads TGTGCCAGCAGCTCTTTCAATGAGCAGTTCTTC.

The V gene is TRBV7-9, the J gene TRBJ2-7, with a possible D match to TRBD1 (6 bases). This CDR3 region has 15 residues. Looked up from germline, CDR1 is SEHNR and CDR2 is FQNEAQ (reference sequence). V was shortened by 1 base and J by 6 bases, with 16 bases between the two germline ends. The CDR3 loop is CASSLVTGISIEQYF. The CDR3, as DNA: TGTGCCAGCAGCTTAGTCACAGGGATTTCGATCGAGCAGTACTTC.

Only a few counts were recorded for this clonotype. The chain has TRBV20-1 and TRBJ2-3, with D perhaps matching TRBD1 or TRBD2 (6 bases each). Germline loops: CDR1 DFQATT, CDR2 SNEGSKA (reference sequence). This CDR3 is 16 amino acids long. V shed 5 bases and J shed 4 bases, with 22 bases lying between them. CDR3 nucleotide sequence: TGCAGTGCTCCCGGTCGGGGGCTGATTGGGGCAGATACGCAGTATTTT. Translated, it gives CSAPGRGLIGADTQYF.

This clonotype was counted between two and nine times. The chain joins TRBV11-1 to TRBJ2-2; 7 positions match TRBD2. J was trimmed by 2 bases and V by 5 bases; bases with no gene match: 8. This CDR3 region has 16 residues. Germline V gene lookup returns CDR1 SGHAT and CDR2 FQDESV (reference sequence). CDR3 in DNA: TGTGCCAGCAGCCGCAGTTGGGGGGGAAACACCGGGGAGCTGTTTTTT. Its translation is CASSRSWGGNTGELFF.

This clonotype was picked up one time. The chain has TRBV12-5 and TRBJ2-1, with TRBD2 identical over 8 bases. This CDR3 is 14 amino acids long. The ends lost 6 bases at V and 9 bases at J; junction bases unmatched: 10. Germline lookup yields CDR1 LGHNT and CDR2 FRNRAP. CDR3 DNA: TGTGCTAGTGGCCGAGAGCGAGCGGGAGTTGAGCAGTTCTTC. Protein sequence: CASGRERAGVEQFF.

The CDR3 DNA reads as TGTGCCAGCAGCGAGGTAGGACTAGCGGGATCAAATGAGCAGTTCTTC. As protein: CASSEVGLAGSNEQFF. This chain links TRBV7-2 with TRBJ2-1, with 12 nucleotides matching TRBD2. Trimming removed 5 bases from V and 7 bases from J; junction bases left unmatched: 9. Germline assignment: CDR1 SGHTA and CDR2 FQGNSA. The CDR3 has 16 amino acids.

This clonotype was counted between two and nine times. The chain links TRBV11-3 to TRBJ2-1; 11 nucleotides align to TRBD2. J was trimmed by 3 bases and V by 5 bases; bases with no gene match: 6. CDR3 size: 16 residues. CDR1 SGHNT and CDR2 YENEEA come from the germline V gene. CDR3 DNA: TGTGCCAGCAGCCTACGGACTAGCGGGTTCTACAATGAGCAGTTCTTC. It is translated as CASSLRTSGFYNEQFF.

This chain joins TRBV7-9 and TRBJ1-2; D possibly corresponds to TRBD1 (5 bases). V lost 11 bases and J lost 13, with 23 bases in between. Germline V gene sequence: CDR1 SEHNR, CDR2 FQNEAQ (reference sequence). The CDR3 length is 12 residues. This chain's CDR3 is CASVPETVLPTF. CDR3 DNA sequence: TGTGCCTCTGTCCCCGAGACAGTCCTGCCCACCTTC.

This clonotype has more than one count but fewer than ten. The chain uses TRBV29-1 and TRBJ2-3, with D possibly matching TRBD1 (5 bases). Trimming removed 6 bases from V and 2 bases from J, with 27 bases in between. Germline assignment: CDR1 SQVTM and CDR2 ANQGSEA. The CDR3 is made up of 18 amino acids. CDR3 residues: CSVKGKLNKRKTTDTQYF. DNA for the CDR3: TGCAGCGTGAAGGGGAAACTAAATAAAAGAAAAACCACAGATACGCAGTATTTT.

The chain employs TRBV12-3 or TRBV12-4 and TRBJ1-3, with D maybe TRBD1 (5 bases). The CDR3 runs to 16 residues. The V end lost 1 base, the J end lost 0 bases, and 10 bases lay between the germline ends. The CDR3 loop reads CASSLGGTNSGNTIYF. DNA for the CDR3: TGTGCCAGCAGTTTAGGAGGGACTAACTCTGGAAACACCATATATTTT.

The V gene is TRBV4-1, the J gene TRBJ2-3; 13 bases line up with TRBD2. V lost 3 bases and J lost 1; bases outside the gene matches: 10. In germline, CDR1 is MGHRA, CDR2 YSYEKL. CDR3 length equals 19 residues. In nucleotides, the CDR3 is TGCGCCAGCAGCCAGGGGGGACTAGCGGGAATATTTGGCACAGATACGCAGTATTTT. Translating gives CASSQGGLAGIFGTDTQYF.

The chain links TRBV7-9 to TRBJ2-1; 7 nucleotides match TRBD2. Germline CDR1 and CDR2: SEHNR and FQNEAQ (reference sequence). The V and J ends lost 5 bases and 7 bases, in that order; junction bases with no gene match: 11. CDR3 length: 15 residues. DNA of the CDR3: TGTGCCAGCAGCCCCATTGGCGGGAGTAATAATGAGCAGTTCTTC. It codes for CASSPIGGSNNEQFF.

This clonotype was observed many times. The chain combines TRBV9 with TRBJ2-5; the D is unclear. There are 14 residues in the CDR3. Deletions cut 4 bases from V and 0 bases from J, with 10 bases between. Germline V gene data show CDR1 as SGDLS and CDR2 as YYNGEE. The CDR3 region has the DNA TGTGCCAGCAGCTCTGCAGGATACCAAGAGACCCAGTACTTC. Translation gives CASSSAGYQETQYF.

V is TRBV15 and J is TRBJ2-7, with D perhaps matching TRBD1 (6 bases). The CDR3 sequence is 14 residues long. The germline V and J ends were trimmed by 1 base and 1 base, with 8 bases remaining between them. Germline CDR1 LNHNV, CDR2 YYDKDF (reference sequence). The CDR3 sequence: CATSRAGQSYEQYF. CDR3 nucleotide sequence: TGTGCCACCAGCAGAGCTGGACAGTCCTACGAGCAGTACTTC. Variable domain in full (rest from reference TRBV15 and TRBJ2-7): DAMVIQNPRYQVTQFGKPVTLSCSQTLNHNVMYWYQQKSSQAPKLLFHYYDKDFNNEADTPDNFQSRRPNTSFCFLDIRSPGLGDTAMYLCATSRAGQSYEQYFGPGTRLTVT.

The rearrangement joins TRBV7-8 to TRBJ2-1; 7 positions agree with TRBD2. This CDR3 is built from 14 residues. V lost 6 bases and J lost 7; bases outside the gene matches: 9. Germline V gene sequence: CDR1 SGHVS, CDR2 FQNEAQ. The DNA for the CDR3 is TGTGCCAGCAGTTATTGGACTAGTGGGAATGAGCAGTTCTTC. The encoded protein is CASSYWTSGNEQFF.

The table lists this clonotype with a few counts. V and J are TRBV7-9 and TRBJ1-3; D is uncertain. Trimming removed 5 bases at V and 0 bases at J, with 11 bases between. The CDR3 is 15 residues long. CDR1 is SEHNR, CDR2 FQNEAQ, per germline (reference sequence). Here the CDR3 reads CASSPRVPSGNTIYF. The CDR3 nucleotides are TGTGCCAGCAGCCCCCGGGTTCCCTCTGGAAACACCATATATTTT.

This rearrangement joins TRBV14 to TRBJ2-7, with unresolved D. Germline CDR1 reads SGHDN; CDR2 reads FVKESK. Trimming shortened V by 3 bases and J by 0 bases, and 15 bases separated the two germline ends. The CDR3 is 16 residues long. CDR3 sequence: CASSQLRAFYSYEQYF. DNA of the CDR3: TGTGCCAGCAGCCAGCTAAGGGCATTTTACTCCTACGAGCAGTACTTC.

This clonotype was seen only a few times. The J gene is TRBJ1-6, the V gene TRBV6-6; 8 bases agree with TRBD1. The CDR3 sequence is 15 residues long. Trimming took 8 bases from V and 7 from J; bases not matched to a gene: 10. Germline CDR1 is MNHNY and CDR2 is SVGAGI (reference sequence). The CDR3, as DNA: TGTGCCAGCGTGGGGACAGGAGGAAGGAATTCACCCCTCCACTTT. Protein product: CASVGTGGRNSPLHF.

A few counts support this clonotype. V is TRBV19 and J is TRBJ2-6, with TRBD1 as a possible D gene (5 bases). Trimming took 6 bases from V and 1 from J, leaving 13 bases between them. This CDR3 is built from 16 residues. The germline gives CDR1 LNHDA, CDR2 SQIVND (reference sequence). The CDR3 sequence: CASSRSRVSGANVLTF. The DNA for the CDR3 is TGTGCCAGTAGCCGTTCCAGGGTTTCTGGGGCCAACGTCCTGACTTTC. The whole variable domain, filled in from reference TRBV19 and TRBJ2-6, reads DGGITQSPKYLFRKEGQNVTLSCEQNLNHDAMYWYRQDPGQGLRLIYYSQIVNDFQKGDIAEGYSVSREKKESFPLTVTSAQKNPTAFYLCASSRSRVSGANVLTFGAGSRLTVL.

The V call is TRBV6-1, the J call TRBJ2-7; 11 nucleotides agree with TRBD1. The CDR3 has 14 residues. The J segment lost 6 bases and the V segment lost 8 bases, leaving 9 bases of the junction unmatched. Germline V CDR1 and CDR2: MNHNS, SASEGT. In DNA, the CDR3 is TGTGCCAGCCATCCAGGACAGGGGGCCTCCGAGCAGTACTTC. Its protein is CASHPGQGASEQYF.

The table lists this clonotype with a few counts. The chain carries TRBV28 and TRBJ2-3; D perhaps matches TRBD1 (6 bases). The CDR3 sequence is 14 residues long. Germline CDR1 reads MDHEN; CDR2 reads SYDVKM. Trimming removed 6 bases at V and 5 bases at J, with 15 bases between. DNA for the CDR3: TGTGCCAGCAGCGAGACAGGCTGGGTAGATACGCAGTATTTT. This encodes CASSETGWVDTQYF.

V usage is TRBV12-3 or TRBV12-4 and J usage is TRBJ1-2, with D tentatively TRBD1 (6 bases). The CDR3 extends over 15 amino acids. Trimming took 5 bases from V and 2 from J, leaving 15 bases between them. Written as DNA, the CDR3 is TGTGCCAGCAGTGACCTCGGGCAGGGGAACTATGGCTACACCTTC. Translated, it gives CASSDLGQGNYGYTF.

A word on this clonotype: Mismatch with germline at one junction end may stem from a read error. This sequence joins TRBV5-6 and TRBJ2-7; TRBD2 is a possible D gene (6 bases). CDR3 length: 15 amino acids. Germline loops: CDR1 SGHDT, CDR2 YYEEEE. The CDR3 bases are TGTGCCAGCAGTTTGGAGGCGGGGATCTTCTACGAGCAGTACTTC. It translates to CASSLEAGIFYEQYF.

Here the CDR3 reads CASRISGVGYTF. DNA of the CDR3: TGTGCCAGCCGTATATCGGGGGTTGGCTACACCTTC. V gene TRBV6-5 combines with J gene TRBJ1-2, with D possibly matching TRBD1 (5 bases). CDR3 length equals 12 residues. V lost 8 bases and J lost 7, with 14 bases in between. Germline values: CDR1 MNHEY, CDR2 SVGAGI.